Listed here are 15 T cell receptor beta chains from one sample, sequenced in a study of T cell repertoires in cytomegalovirus infection. The antigens for these receptors are not known. TCRdb re-derived calls from the reads in MiXCR, one entry per CDR3 protein. The sample lists tens of thousands of distinct CDR3 sequences, about 27% occurring once. Sequencing used CD8+ T cells from cultured PBMCs, obtained from culture after CMV antigen stimulation. These receptors were obtained from a human donor in good health (CMV status not recorded). Some clones in this sample may be carry-over from other donors' samples.

The rearrangement joins TRBV10-3 to TRBJ2-3; 9 bases line up with TRBD2. In germline, CDR1 is ENHRY, CDR2 SYGVKD. This CDR3 comprises 15 residues. Unmatched junction bases numbered 5, after V lost 7 bases and J lost 0 bases. The DNA for the CDR3 is TGTGCCATCAAGTGGACTAGCGAAAGCACAGATACGCAGTATTTT. It specifies CAIKWTSESTDTQYF.

This clonotype was detected once. This chain uses TRBV7-9 with TRBJ2-7, with 8 bases matching TRBD2. The trim removed 4 bases at V and 2 bases at J, leaving 16 bases unmatched. CDR1 and CDR2 (germline): SEHNR, FQNEAQ (reference sequence). CDR3 length equals 18 residues. CDR3: CASSSGGGAQTSAYEQYF. The CDR3 coding sequence is TGTGCCAGCAGCTCCGGGGGGGGGGCGCAAACTAGCGCCTACGAGCAGTACTTC. Drawing the rest from reference TRBV7-9 and TRBJ2-7, the complete variable domain is DTGVSQNPRHKITKRGQNVTFRCDPISEHNRLYWYRQTLGQGPEFLTYFQNEAQLEKSRLLSDRFSAERPKGSFSTLEIQRTEQGDSAMYLCASSSGGGAQTSAYEQYFGPGTRLTVT.

V and J are TRBV20-1 and TRBJ1-4; 7 bases line up with TRBD1. Germline trimming cut 5 bases from V and 7 bases from J; bases unmatched to any gene: 7. CDR3 length equals 13 residues. Germline V gene data show CDR1 as DFQATT and CDR2 as SNEGSKA (reference sequence). The CDR3 sequence is CSAVDRVGEKLFF. In nucleotides, the CDR3 is TGCAGTGCTGTAGACAGGGTTGGTGAAAAACTGTTTTTT.

This clonotype was detected many times. V and J are TRBV6-1 and TRBJ2-1, with D possibly TRBD1 on 6 matching bases. The CDR3 is 13 residues long. The V gene's germline CDR1 is MNHNS and CDR2 SASEGT. Trimming cost V 2 bases and J 6 bases, with 8 bases left between them. The CDR3 sequence is CASSETGFNEQFF. CDR3 coding DNA: TGTGCCAGCAGTGAAACAGGGTTCAATGAGCAGTTCTTC.

This clonotype turned up a few times. The rearrangement joins TRBV6-5 to TRBJ2-7; 12 bases match TRBD1. The CDR3 totals 14 residues. Germline V gene data show CDR1 as MNHEY and CDR2 as SVGAGI. After removal of 4 bases from V and 8 bases from J, the junction contained 6 bases not matched to a gene. The CDR3 bases are TGTGCCAGCAGTTCGCGGGACAGGGGGCTAAAGCAGTACTTC. This gives the protein CASSSRDRGLKQYF.

This clonotype was detected a few times. The V and J genes are TRBV12-3 or TRBV12-4 and TRBJ2-1, with TRBD2 as a possible D gene (5 bases). The CDR3 is 15 residues long. The V and J ends lost 3 bases and 7 bases respectively, with 16 bases between them. CDR3 amino acids: CASSFPPSRENEQFF. The CDR3 region has the DNA TGTGCCAGCAGTTTCCCCCCCTCCCGGGAAAATGAGCAGTTCTTC.

V usage is TRBV19 and J usage is TRBJ1-2, with TRBD1 matching 7 bases. The CDR3 has 15 amino acids. Trimming at V came to 5 bases and at J to 3 bases, leaving 9 bases not matched to a gene. Germline lookup yields CDR1 LNHDA and CDR2 SQIVND (reference sequence). This chain's CDR3 is CASSGTGDKDYGYTF. CDR3 bases: TGTGCCAGTAGTGGAACAGGGGACAAAGACTATGGCTACACCTTC.

This rearrangement joins TRBV2 to TRBJ1-5, with D unresolved. The CDR3 is 14 amino acids. V lost 6 bases to trimming and J lost 0 bases, with 9 bases between them. Looked up from germline, CDR1 is SNHLY and CDR2 is FYNNEI. This CDR3 reads CASSQVDSNQPQHF. CDR3 in DNA: TGTGCCAGCAGCCAGGTGGATAGCAATCAGCCCCAGCATTTT.

This clonotype was seen at least ten times. V usage is TRBV4-3 and J usage is TRBJ2-1; perhaps TRBD2 as D (6 bases). This CDR3 has 15 residues. Trimming removed 1 base from V and 6 bases from J, with 13 bases in between. Germline values: CDR1 LGHNA, CDR2 YSLEER. The CDR3 reads CASSQGSTAGNEQFF. The DNA of the CDR3 is TGCGCCAGCAGCCAAGGGAGTACAGCGGGCAATGAGCAGTTCTTC.

This clonotype was recorded many times. The gene calls are TRBV4-3 and TRBJ1-1, with D perhaps matching TRBD1 (6 bases). CDR1 and CDR2 (germline): LGHNA, YSLEER. The CDR3 runs 14 residues. V shed 6 bases and J shed 0 bases, with 11 bases lying between them. Here the CDR3 DNA reads TGCGCCAGCAGTCCGGGGGCTGTGAACACTGAAGCTTTCTTT. This translates into CASSPGAVNTEAFF.

This clonotype was counted ten times or more. The chain employs TRBV7-6 and TRBJ2-1; D is unclear. The germline V gene has CDR1 SGHVS and CDR2 FNYEAQ. There are 15 residues in the CDR3. With 6 bases removed from V and 3 bases from J, the gap between germline ends came to 15 bases. CDR3 nucleotide sequence: TGTGCCAGCAGTGATCCAACGGCAGACTACAATGAGCAGTTCTTC. It yields the protein CASSDPTADYNEQFF.

This clonotype has only a few counts. V and J are TRBV20-1 and TRBJ2-3; 10 bases map to TRBD2. Germline lookup yields CDR1 DFQATT and CDR2 SNEGSKA (reference sequence). J was trimmed by 1 base and V by 0 bases; bases with no gene match: 10. The CDR3 is 18 residues long. DNA for the CDR3: TGCAGTGCTAGAGATCCTAGCGGGAGAGATCCCGGCACAGATACGCAGTATTTT. Protein: CSARDPSGRDPGTDTQYF.

This clonotype was detected a few times. V usage is TRBV6-1 and J usage is TRBJ1-2, with D tentatively TRBD1 (5 bases). V lost 5 bases and J lost 5, with 15 bases in between. The CDR3 sequence is 14 residues long. CDR1 is MNHNS and CDR2 is SASEGT in the germline V gene. The chain's CDR3 is CASSSGRGSYGYTF. CDR3 nucleotide sequence: TGTGCCAGCAGTTCGGGACGGGGCTCGTATGGCTACACCTTC.

This sequence joins TRBV30 and TRBJ2-7; 10 bases align to TRBD2. Germline V gene lookup returns CDR1 GTSNPN and CDR2 SVGIG (reference sequence). The CDR3 has 13 residues. V lost 8 bases and J lost 1; bases outside the gene matches: 5. Here the CDR3 DNA reads TGTGCCAGCGGACTAGCGGCTTCCTACGAGCAGTACTTC. Translation gives CASGLAASYEQYF.

Only a few counts were recorded for this clonotype. This chain links TRBV12-3 or TRBV12-4 with TRBJ2-2; D remains ambiguous. The CDR3 length is 13 residues. V lost 7 bases, J lost 1 base, and 7 bases lay in between. The CDR3 DNA reads as TGTGCCAGCACCCCAGGGAACACCGGGGAGCTGTTTTTT. Amino acids: CASTPGNTGELFF.